These 16 T cell receptor beta chains share one sample of origin, sequenced in a study of cytomegalovirus exposure and HLA in healthy donors. Both 60 Vbeta primers and 13 Jbeta primers went into the PCR. TCRdb's copy holds only in-frame clones and misses some; the assay was immunoSEQ multiplex PCR. The sample totals tens of thousands of clones; its top ten clones hold around 1.1%. The material sequenced was PBMCs. Every receptor here comes from a woman in her 30s in good health and CMV-seronegative.

The chain couples TRBV2 to TRBJ2-7, with D possibly matching TRBD1 (6 bases). Between the trimmed V and J ends, which lost 7 bases and 7 bases, there was a span of 20 bases. Germline V gene sequence: CDR1 SNHLY, CDR2 FYNNEI. This CDR3 has 14 amino acids. CDR3 region: CASTPLRGGGEQYF. DNA for the CDR3: TGTGCCAGCACTCCGCTCAGGGGTGGTGGGGAGCAGTACTTC. Full variable domain (outside the CDR3, taken from reference TRBV2 and TRBJ2-7): EPEVTQTPSHQVTQMGQEVILRCVPISNHLYFYWYRQILGQKVEFLVSFYNNEISEKSEIFDDQFSVERPDGSNFTLKIRSTKLEDSAMYFCASTPLRGGGEQYFGPGTRLTVT.

This chain links TRBV30 with TRBJ2-1; no definite D call. Trimming cost V 0 bases and J 9 bases, with 9 bases left between them. Germline V gives CDR1 GTSNPN, CDR2 SVGIG (reference sequence). The CDR3 contains 12 residues. The CDR3 loop is CAWSVIPSEQFF. CDR3 coding DNA: TGTGCCTGGAGTGTTATCCCCAGTGAGCAGTTCTTC. Together with reference TRBV30 and TRBJ2-1, the CDR3 gives the full variable domain: SQTIHQWPATLVQPVGSPLSLECTVEGTSNPNLYWYRQAAGRGLQLLFYSVGIGQISSEVPQNLSASRPQDRQFILSSKKLLLSDSGFYLCAWSVIPSEQFFGPGTRLTVL.

V usage is TRBV5-6 and J usage is TRBJ2-1; D ambiguous. Deletions cut 4 bases from V and 0 bases from J, with 23 bases between. This CDR3 spans 19 amino acids. Germline CDR1 is SGHDT and CDR2 is YYEEEE. CDR3: CASSPKLAWAKSSYNEQFF. The CDR3 DNA sequence: TGTGCCAGCAGCCCTAAGCTGGCGTGGGCGAAGAGCTCCTACAATGAGCAGTTCTTC.

The chain is built from TRBV18 and TRBJ2-7; D perhaps matches TRBD1 (5 bases). V lost 2 bases to trimming and J lost 0 bases, with 8 bases between them. Germline V gene data show CDR1 as KGHSH and CDR2 as LQKENI. The CDR3 sequence is 14 residues long. The DNA for the CDR3 is TGTGCCAGCTCACCAAGGGGTAACTCCTACGAGCAGTACTTC. This encodes CASSPRGNSYEQYF. The full variable domain, its missing parts supplied by reference TRBV18 and TRBJ2-7, is NAGVMQNPRHLVRRRGQEARLRCSPMKGHSHVYWYRQLPEEGLKFMVYLQKENIIDESGMPKERFSAEFPKEGPSILRIQQVVRGDSAAYFCASSPRGNSYEQYFGPGTRLTVT.

The V call is TRBV4-1, the J call TRBJ1-1, with TRBD1 as a possible D gene (6 bases). The CDR3 is made up of 12 amino acids. The V and J ends lost 0 bases and 7 bases respectively, with 6 bases between them. In germline, CDR1 is MGHRA, CDR2 YSYEKL. Here the CDR3 reads CASSQETGEAFF. DNA of the CDR3: TGCGCCAGCAGCCAAGAGACAGGTGAAGCTTTCTTT.

The chain couples TRBV18 to TRBJ2-7, with TRBD1 matching 9 bases. Germline V gene lookup returns CDR1 KGHSH and CDR2 LQKENI. Trimming cost V 3 bases and J 5 bases; bases outside gene matches: 8. This CDR3 has 15 amino acids. The CDR3 DNA is TGTGCCAGCTCACCCCTGGGACAGGGAAAAAACGAGCAGTACTTC. It encodes CASSPLGQGKNEQYF.

This chain uses TRBV10-2 with TRBJ1-1; no clear D gene. Trimming pared 2 bases from V and 0 bases from J, leaving 10 bases between. The germline CDR1 and CDR2 sequences are WSHSY and SAAADI. CDR3 length: 15 residues. CDR3 nucleotides: TGCGCCAGCAGTGAGGGTGGTGGGCTGAACACTGAAGCTTTCTTT. Amino acid sequence: CASSEGGGLNTEAFF.

The chain employs TRBV25-1 and TRBJ2-1, with 11 bases lining up with TRBD2. The CDR3 is 14 amino acids. CDR1 and CDR2 (germline): MGHDK, SYGVNS. The junction had 5 bases not matched to a gene; V was cut back by 8 bases and J by 5 bases. CDR3 protein: CASSVAGGNNEQFF. DNA of the CDR3: TGTGCCAGCTCCGTAGCGGGAGGGAACAATGAGCAGTTCTTC. The entire variable domain, with the rest obtained from reference TRBV25-1 and TRBJ2-1, is as follows: EADIYQTPRYLVIGTGKKITLECSQTMGHDKMYWYQQDPGMELHLIHYSYGVNSTEKGDLSSESTVSRIRTEHFPLTLESARPSHTSQYLCASSVAGGNNEQFFGPGTRLTVL.

J is TRBJ2-5 and V is TRBV6-6, with 12 bases aligning to TRBD2. This CDR3 has 14 amino acids. J gave up 5 bases and V 6 bases, and 4 bases lay outside the gene matches. The V gene's germline CDR1 is MNHNY and CDR2 SVGAGI (reference sequence). Here the CDR3 reads CASSLLAGGETQYF. The DNA for the CDR3 is TGTGCCAGCAGCCTTCTAGCGGGAGGGGAGACCCAGTACTTC.

The chain uses TRBV6-5 and TRBJ2-1; 9 nucleotides align to TRBD2. J was trimmed by 6 bases and V by 4 bases; bases with no gene match: 7. This CDR3 is 15 amino acids long. Germline V gene data show CDR1 as MNHEY and CDR2 as SVGAGI. The CDR3 loop reads CASSFGREGGNEQFF. The CDR3 DNA reads TGTGCCAGCAGTTTTGGGCGGGAGGGGGGCAATGAGCAGTTCTTC.

The CDR3 DNA is TGTGCCAGCAGCTCGCCAGGCGGGGCACGGGAGACCCAGTACTTC. Translation gives CASSSPGGARETQYF. The V and J genes are TRBV7-2 and TRBJ2-5; TRBD2 might be the D (6 bases). The CDR3 is 15 amino acids. CDR1 and CDR2 from the germline V gene are SGHTA and FQGNSA. Trimming took 4 bases from V and 5 from J, leaving 17 bases between them.

V gene TRBV19 combines with J gene TRBJ2-1, with 10 positions matching TRBD2. J lost 0 bases, V lost 3 bases, and 8 bases had no gene match. Germline-derived CDR1 and CDR2 are LNHDA and SQIVND (reference sequence). The CDR3 runs to 18 residues. CDR3: CASSIGGASGSSYNEQFF. The CDR3 bases are TGTGCCAGTAGTATCGGTGGGGCTAGCGGGAGCTCCTACAATGAGCAGTTCTTC. Looking up the rest from reference TRBV19 and TRBJ2-1 gives the full variable domain: DGGITQSPKYLFRKEGQNVTLSCEQNLNHDAMYWYRQDPGQGLRLIYYSQIVNDFQKGDIAEGYSVSREKKESFPLTVTSAQKNPTAFYLCASSIGGASGSSYNEQFFGPGTRLTVL.

The genes are TRBV29-1 and TRBJ2-1, with TRBD1 matching over 11 bases. The CDR3 contains 14 residues. The germline V gene encodes CDR1 SQVTM and CDR2 ANQGSEA. J was trimmed by 4 bases and V by 6 bases; bases with no gene match: 5. The CDR3 loop is CSVFGTGGYNEQFF. CDR3 nucleotide sequence: TGCAGCGTGTTTGGGACAGGGGGGTACAATGAGCAGTTCTTC.

The chain carries TRBV5-1 and TRBJ2-7; 7 bases align to TRBD1. V shed 3 bases, J shed 1 base, and the junction held 1 base outside the gene matches. Per the germline V gene, CDR1 is SGHRS and CDR2 is YFSETQ. This CDR3 spans 13 amino acids. This CDR3 is CASSSDRSYEQYF. In DNA form, the CDR3 reads TGCGCCAGCAGCTCGGACAGGTCCTACGAGCAGTACTTC.

CDR3 DNA sequence: TGCGCCAGCAGCACTTCACCCCGGGCTGAAGCTTTCTTT. It specifies CASSTSPRAEAFF. The chain carries TRBV5-1 and TRBJ1-1; D unclear. From germline, CDR1 is SGHRS and CDR2 YFSETQ. CDR3 length equals 13 residues. Deletions cut 4 bases from V and 6 bases from J, with 13 bases between.

This sequence joins TRBV25-1 and TRBJ2-7; D gene uncertain. The CDR3 is 13 residues long. Trimming took off 4 bases at V and 3 bases at J, with 10 bases between the two ends. Germline CDR1 MGHDK, CDR2 SYGVNS. The CDR3 DNA is TGTGCCAGCAGTGGGGCGACGATCTACGAGCAGTACTTC. Translation gives CASSGATIYEQYF.